These 18 T cell receptor beta chains were all obtained from the same sample, sequenced in a study of shared clonotypes between healthy human individuals. Here immunoSEQ multiplex PCR was the method, and the copy in TCRdb shows in-frame clones only, minus some. The sample lists 650,000 to 750,000 clones, roughly 70% occurring once. Sequencing input: memory CD4+ T cells sorted from blood. Subset reported: CD45RA-negative fraction. These TCRs come from a woman younger than 45 in good health.

The chain uses TRBV18 and TRBJ2-7; D not certain. This CDR3 comprises 12 residues. V lost 5 bases and J 3 bases, leaving 8 bases between the germline ends. The germline V gene encodes CDR1 KGHSH and CDR2 LQKENI. CDR3 sequence reads: CASSSSRYEQYF. CDR3 DNA sequence: TGTGCCAGCTCATCTTCCCGCTACGAGCAGTACTTC. Together with reference TRBV18 and TRBJ2-7, the CDR3 gives the full variable domain: NAGVMQNPRHLVRRRGQEARLRCSPMKGHSHVYWYRQLPEEGLKFMVYLQKENIIDESGMPKERFSAEFPKEGPSILRIQQVVRGDSAAYFCASSSSRYEQYFGPGTRLTVT.

CDR3 residues: CASSLQGGNRQPQHF. The DNA of the CDR3 is TGTGCCAGCAGCTTACAAGGGGGGAATCGTCAGCCCCAGCATTTT. This sequence joins TRBV11-2 and TRBJ1-5; tentatively, D is TRBD1 (6 bases). The CDR3 is made up of 15 amino acids. V lost 2 bases and J lost 6, with 14 bases in between. Germline loops: CDR1 SGHAT, CDR2 FQNNGV.

This clone was observed a single time. The chain has TRBV13 and TRBJ2-7; D call uncertain. This CDR3 contains 14 residues. The V gene lost 0 bases and the J gene lost 1 base, with 7 bases spanning the gap. The germline V gene encodes CDR1 PRHDT and CDR2 FYEKMQ (reference sequence). The CDR3, as DNA: TGTGCCAGCAGCTTAGGACTCCGATCCTACGAGCAGTACTTC. It encodes CASSLGLRSYEQYF.

As regards this clone: This sample also contains other DNA sequences that code for the same CDR3. This chain joins TRBV2 and TRBJ2-7; 9 nucleotides line up with TRBD1. CDR3 size: 14 residues. The ends lost 6 bases at V and 0 bases at J; junction bases unmatched: 3. Germline V CDR1 and CDR2: SNHLY, FYNNEI. The CDR3 DNA reads as TGTGCCAGCAGCGGACAGGGGTCCTCCTACGAGCAGTACTTC. It translates to CASSGQGSSYEQYF.

The V and J genes are TRBV5-1 and TRBJ2-5; D may match TRBD1 or TRBD2 (5 bases each). Germline lookup yields CDR1 SGHRS and CDR2 YFSETQ. Deletions cut 0 bases from V and 3 bases from J, with 9 bases between. This CDR3 is built from 14 residues. CDR3 bases: TGCGCCAGCAGCTTGGGACAGAGGGAAGAGACCCAGTACTTC. The encoded protein is CASSLGQREETQYF.

CDR3 bases: TGTGCCAGTAGTATAGTGGCCAGTGACTATGGCTACACCTTC. Translation gives CASSIVASDYGYTF. The chain uses TRBV19 and TRBJ1-2; D gene unclear. Germline V gives CDR1 LNHDA, CDR2 SQIVND (reference sequence). The CDR3 loop spans 14 amino acids. V was pared by 1 base and J by 3 bases, with 9 bases between. The entire variable domain, with the rest obtained from reference TRBV19 and TRBJ1-2, is as follows: DGGITQSPKYLFRKEGQNVTLSCEQNLNHDAMYWYRQDPGQGLRLIYYSQIVNDFQKGDIAEGYSVSREKKESFPLTVTSAQKNPTAFYLCASSIVASDYGYTFGSGTRLTVV.

The chain uses TRBV7-2 and TRBJ2-1; 9 bases match TRBD2. From germline, CDR1 is SGHTA and CDR2 FQGNSA. This CDR3 spans 16 amino acids. V lost 4 bases, J lost 0 bases, and 4 bases stayed unmatched. The CDR3 loop reads CASSSHSGSSYNEQFF. The CDR3 DNA reads as TGTGCCAGCAGCTCCCATAGCGGGAGCTCCTACAATGAGCAGTTCTTC.

The rearrangement links TRBV25-1 to TRBJ2-6, with D unresolved. There are 13 residues in the CDR3. Trimming pared 7 bases from V and 1 base from J, leaving 5 bases between. Per germline, CDR1 MGHDK and CDR2 SYGVNS. The CDR3 reads CASTRSGANVLTF. The CDR3 coding sequence is TGTGCCAGCACCAGATCTGGGGCCAACGTCCTGACTTTC.

The chain employs TRBV29-1 and TRBJ2-7; D may be TRBD1 (6 bases). The CDR3 is made up of 15 amino acids. Germline V CDR1 and CDR2: SQVTM, ANQGSEA. V lost 0 bases, J lost 6 bases, and 18 bases lay in between. The CDR3 DNA is TGCAGCGTTGAAGACTCGGACAGCCCCACTCTCGAGCAGTACTTC. This sequence encodes CSVEDSDSPTLEQYF.

J is TRBJ1-2 and V is TRBV28; D unclear. The germline V gene encodes CDR1 MDHEN and CDR2 SYDVKM. Trimming took 4 bases from V and 5 from J, leaving 11 bases between them. The CDR3 spans 13 residues. This CDR3 reads CASSSTINYGYTF. CDR3 bases: TGTGCCAGCAGTTCTACAATAAATTATGGCTACACCTTC.

On this clone itself: The sample has other DNA sequences that encode this CDR3 too. The V call is TRBV29-1, the J call TRBJ2-7; tentative D call: TRBD1 (5 bases). Looked up from germline, CDR1 is SQVTM and CDR2 is ANQGSEA. The V and J ends lost 0 bases and 2 bases respectively, with 8 bases between them. The CDR3 contains 13 residues. The CDR3 coding sequence is TGCAGCGTTGAAGACCAGGGTGCCTACGAGCAGTACTTC. Translating it yields CSVEDQGAYEQYF.

The chain links TRBV28 to TRBJ2-7; TRBD1 agrees at 10 bases. Germline CDR1 is MDHEN and CDR2 is SYDVKM. The CDR3 spans 15 residues. V dropped 7 bases and J dropped 3; count of bases not matched to a gene: 9. CDR3 sequence reads: CASTLPGTGDYEQYF. CDR3 DNA: TGTGCCAGCACTCTACCGGGGACAGGGGACTACGAGCAGTACTTC.

V is TRBV28 and J is TRBJ2-2, with TRBD1 matching over 7 bases. Germline V gene sequence: CDR1 MDHEN, CDR2 SYDVKM. The CDR3 length is 16 residues. Losses at the gene ends were 6 bases for V and 2 bases for J; bases not matched to a gene: 9. CDR3 coding DNA: TGTGCCAGCAGGGGCCCCGGACAGGAAAACACCGGGGAGCTGTTTTTT. Translating it yields CASRGPGQENTGELFF.

This chain joins TRBV27 and TRBJ1-4, with D unclear. CDR1 is MNHEY and CDR2 is SMNVEV in the germline V gene (reference sequence). The V and J ends lost 5 bases and 5 bases respectively, with 6 bases between them. This CDR3 has 12 amino acids. CDR3 sequence reads: CASSRPNEKLFF. CDR3 nucleotide sequence: TGTGCCAGCAGTCGACCGAATGAAAAACTGTTTTTT.

The genes are TRBV15 and TRBJ2-2; tentatively, D is TRBD2 (7 bases). The V end was cut by 4 bases, the J end by 4 bases, with 19 bases between. Per the germline V gene, CDR1 is LNHNV and CDR2 is YYDKDF (reference sequence). This CDR3 has 17 amino acids. The CDR3 DNA reads TGTGCCACCAGCAAACGGGGGGCCGGGCGGGGCACCGGGGAGCTGTTTTTT. Protein: CATSKRGAGRGTGELFF.

The CDR3 is CASSRNKGTGNTIYF. The CDR3 DNA follows: TGTGCCAGCAGCCGAAATAAGGGGACGGGAAACACCATATATTTT. The chain couples TRBV7-9 to TRBJ1-3; D is perhaps TRBD1 (5 bases). The germline V and J ends were trimmed by 5 bases and 4 bases, with 15 bases remaining between them. The CDR3 sequence is 15 residues long. Germline CDR1 is SEHNR and CDR2 is FQNEAQ (reference sequence). Complete variable domain (other parts from reference TRBV7-9 and TRBJ1-3): DTGVSQNPRHKITKRGQNVTFRCDPISEHNRLYWYRQTLGQGPEFLTYFQNEAQLEKSRLLSDRFSAERPKGSFSTLEIQRTEQGDSAMYLCASSRNKGTGNTIYFGEGSWLTVV.

This chain links TRBV7-8 with TRBJ2-7; either TRBD1 or TRBD2 may fit D (6 bases each). The CDR3 is 15 amino acids. Germline V gene data show CDR1 as SGHVS and CDR2 as FQNEAQ. Deletions cut 1 base from V and 4 bases from J, with 14 bases between. CDR3 region: CASSLEWGAGYEQYF. CDR3 bases: TGTGCCAGCAGCTTAGAATGGGGGGCAGGGTACGAGCAGTACTTC.

DNA for the CDR3: TGCGCCAGCAGCCCCCTTTTGGACAGTTCTGAAGCTTTCTTT. Translation: CASSPLLDSSEAFF. The chain couples TRBV5-1 to TRBJ1-1; possible D gene TRBD1, 6 bases. This CDR3 has 14 residues. Germline loops: CDR1 SGHRS, CDR2 YFSETQ. Deletions cut 4 bases from V and 6 bases from J, with 16 bases between.